This T cell receptor (beta chain) stems from a study of siplizumab effects on memory and regulatory T cells. Findings and limits, study-wide: Few alloreactive clones mapped to unstimulated subsets.

This clone was observed a single time. Its antigen is as yet unknown. A few pairs of donors had their unstimulated naive, memory, effector memory and TEMRA subsets sequenced. This table comes from immunoSEQ multiplex PCR, and its TCRdb copy is limited to in-frame clones, with some not included. The sample lists about 26,000 clones, around 80% occurring once. Looked up from germline, CDR1 is SGHNT and CDR2 is YENEEA. Trimming took 1 base from V and 7 from J, leaving 7 bases between them. The length of the CDR3 is 13 residues. The chain uses TRBV11-3 and TRBJ2-2; D not resolved. This receptor was obtained from a human donor in good health. Material: memory CD4+ T cells sorted from blood. The CDR3 nucleotides read TGTGCCAGCAGCTTAGGTGGACGCGGGGAGCTGTTTTTT. Its protein product is CASSLGGRGELFF.